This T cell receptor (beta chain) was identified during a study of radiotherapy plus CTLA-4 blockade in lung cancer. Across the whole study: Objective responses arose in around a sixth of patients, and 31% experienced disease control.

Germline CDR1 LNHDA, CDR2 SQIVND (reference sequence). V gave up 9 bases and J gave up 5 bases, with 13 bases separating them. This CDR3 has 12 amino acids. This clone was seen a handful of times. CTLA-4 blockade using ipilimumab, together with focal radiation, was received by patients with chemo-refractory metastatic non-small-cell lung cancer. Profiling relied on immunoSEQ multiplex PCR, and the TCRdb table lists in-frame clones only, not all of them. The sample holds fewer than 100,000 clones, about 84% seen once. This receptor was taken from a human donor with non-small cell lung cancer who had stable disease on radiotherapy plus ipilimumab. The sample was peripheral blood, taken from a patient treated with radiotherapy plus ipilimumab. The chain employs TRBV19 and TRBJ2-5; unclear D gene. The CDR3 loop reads CASSSGLETQYF. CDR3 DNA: TGTGCCAGCTCCAGTGGGCTTGAGACCCAGTACTTC.